The entry below describes one T cell receptor (beta chain). Its target is unknown. At one of its ends the junction is not consistent with the germline gene, which may arise from a read error. This sample is drawn from a study of blood T cells in healthy people across ages. General study points: With naive T cell percentage, TCR beta diversity showed a strong correlation. Significant beta diversity loss was already apparent by age roughly 40, declining roughly linearly. Not knowing donor CMV status may have confounded expanded clonotype changes.

Germline CDR1 LGHNA, CDR2 YSLEER. The CDR3 consists of 15 residues. Together with a sample-barcoded 5' primer, a J-beta primer mix was included in a second PCR lasting roughly 6 to 12 cycles. Researchers report that a template-switch adaptor with 12 random nucleotides tagged each cDNA molecule. TCRdb used MiXCR to reprocess the 5' RACE reads, holding one entry per CDR3 protein. The repertoire holds some 1.8 million distinct CDR3 sequences, with about two fifths as singletons. The sequenced sample consisted of blood. The chain carries TRBV4-3 and TRBJ2-7; D unclear. The clonotype was recovered from a human donor in good health. The CDR3 coding sequence is TGCGCCCGCAGCCAAGATCCAGTCAGCTCCTACGAGCAGTACTTC. Translation: CARSQDPVSSYEQYF.